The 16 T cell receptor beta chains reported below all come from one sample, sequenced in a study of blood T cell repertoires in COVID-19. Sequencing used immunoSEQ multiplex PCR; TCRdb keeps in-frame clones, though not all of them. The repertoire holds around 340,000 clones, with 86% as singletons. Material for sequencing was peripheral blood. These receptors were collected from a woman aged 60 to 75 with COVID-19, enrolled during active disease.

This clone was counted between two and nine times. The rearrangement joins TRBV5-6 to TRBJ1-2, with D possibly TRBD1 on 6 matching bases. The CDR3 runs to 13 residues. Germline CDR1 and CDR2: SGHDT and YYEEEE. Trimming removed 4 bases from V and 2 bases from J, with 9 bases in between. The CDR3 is CASSAQGNYGYTF. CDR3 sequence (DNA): TGTGCCAGCAGCGCCCAGGGGAACTATGGCTACACCTTC.

The CDR3 spells CGSATDHEQYF. The CDR3 nucleotides read TGTGGCTCCGCGACAGACCACGAGCAGTACTTC. This chain uses TRBV18 with TRBJ2-7, with D possibly being TRBD1 (5 bases). The CDR3 runs 11 residues. The germline V gene encodes CDR1 KGHSH and CDR2 LQKENI.

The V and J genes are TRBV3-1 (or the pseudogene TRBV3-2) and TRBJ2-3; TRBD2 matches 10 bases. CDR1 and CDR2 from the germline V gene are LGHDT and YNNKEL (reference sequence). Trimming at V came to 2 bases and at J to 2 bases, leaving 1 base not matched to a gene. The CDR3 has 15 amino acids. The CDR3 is CASSQLAGATDTQYF. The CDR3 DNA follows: TGTGCCAGCAGCCAACTAGCGGGAGCCACAGATACGCAGTATTTT.

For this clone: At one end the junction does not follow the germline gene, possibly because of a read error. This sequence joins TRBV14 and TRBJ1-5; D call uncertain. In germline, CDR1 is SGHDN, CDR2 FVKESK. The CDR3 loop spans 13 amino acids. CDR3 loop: CASSQDSYQPQHF. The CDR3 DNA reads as TGTGCCAGCAGCCAAGATAGCTATCAGCCCCAGCATTTT.

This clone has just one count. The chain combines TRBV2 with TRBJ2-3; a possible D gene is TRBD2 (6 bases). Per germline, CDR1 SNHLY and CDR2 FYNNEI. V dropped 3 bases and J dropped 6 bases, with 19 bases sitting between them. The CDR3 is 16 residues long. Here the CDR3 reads CASSDGRGSKRDTQYF. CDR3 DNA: TGTGCCAGCAGTGATGGTCGGGGGTCAAAACGTGATACGCAGTATTTT.

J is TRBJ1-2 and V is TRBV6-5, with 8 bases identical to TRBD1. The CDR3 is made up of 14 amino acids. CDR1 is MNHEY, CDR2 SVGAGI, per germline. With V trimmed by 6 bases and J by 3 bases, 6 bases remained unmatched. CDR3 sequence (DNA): TGTGCCAGCAGCCCCGGACAGGGATACTATGGCTACACCTTC. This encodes CASSPGQGYYGYTF.

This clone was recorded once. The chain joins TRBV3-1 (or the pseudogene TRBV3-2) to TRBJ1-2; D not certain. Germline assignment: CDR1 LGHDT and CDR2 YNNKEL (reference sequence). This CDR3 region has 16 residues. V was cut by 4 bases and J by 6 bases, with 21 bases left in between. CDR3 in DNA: TGTGCCAGCAGCCGCCAAACCGGGAGGGTTGAGGATGGCTACACCTTC. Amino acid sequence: CASSRQTGRVEDGYTF.

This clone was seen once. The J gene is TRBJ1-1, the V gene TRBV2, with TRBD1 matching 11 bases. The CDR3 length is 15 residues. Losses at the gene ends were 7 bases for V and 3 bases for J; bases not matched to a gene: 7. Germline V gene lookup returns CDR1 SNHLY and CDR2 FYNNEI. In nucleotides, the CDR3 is TGTGCCAGCACCGGGACAGGGGGAGGGGACACTGAAGCTTTCTTT. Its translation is CASTGTGGGDTEAFF.

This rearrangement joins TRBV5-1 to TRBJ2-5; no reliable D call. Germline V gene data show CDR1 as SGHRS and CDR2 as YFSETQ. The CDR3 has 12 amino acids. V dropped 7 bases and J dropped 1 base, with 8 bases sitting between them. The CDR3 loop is CASGVGQETQYF. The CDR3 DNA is TGCGCCAGCGGAGTCGGCCAAGAGACCCAGTACTTC.

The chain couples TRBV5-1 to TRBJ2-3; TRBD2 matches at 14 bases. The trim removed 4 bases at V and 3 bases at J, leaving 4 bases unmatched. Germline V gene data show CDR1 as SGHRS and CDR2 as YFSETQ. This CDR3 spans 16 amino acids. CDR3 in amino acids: CASSAGTSGGTDTQYF. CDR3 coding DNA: TGCGCCAGCAGCGCGGGGACTAGCGGGGGTACAGATACGCAGTATTTT.

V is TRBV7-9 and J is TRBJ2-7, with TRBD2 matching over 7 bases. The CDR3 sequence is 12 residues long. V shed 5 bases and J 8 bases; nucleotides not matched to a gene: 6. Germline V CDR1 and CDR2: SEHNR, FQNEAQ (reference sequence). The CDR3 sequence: CASSEGGVQQYF. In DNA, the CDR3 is TGTGCCAGCAGCGAGGGAGGGGTCCAGCAGTACTTC.

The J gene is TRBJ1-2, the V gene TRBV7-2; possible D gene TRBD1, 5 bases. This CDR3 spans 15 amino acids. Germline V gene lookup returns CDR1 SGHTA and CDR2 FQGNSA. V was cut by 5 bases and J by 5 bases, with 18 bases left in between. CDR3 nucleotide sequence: TGTGCCAGCAGCCTCCAGCCGGATGGGGCTTATGGCTACACCTTC. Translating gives CASSLQPDGAYGYTF.

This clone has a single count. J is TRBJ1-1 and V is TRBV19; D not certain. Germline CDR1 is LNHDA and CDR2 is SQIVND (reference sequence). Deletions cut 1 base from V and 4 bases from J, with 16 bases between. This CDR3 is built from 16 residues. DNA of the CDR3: TGTGCCAGTAGTATAGGGCACTCCTCCCGGGGCACTGAAGCTTTCTTT. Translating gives CASSIGHSSRGTEAFF.

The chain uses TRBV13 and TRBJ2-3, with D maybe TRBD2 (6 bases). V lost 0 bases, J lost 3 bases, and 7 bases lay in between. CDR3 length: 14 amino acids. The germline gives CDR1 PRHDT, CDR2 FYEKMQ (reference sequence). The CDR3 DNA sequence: TGTGCCAGCAGCTTAGGGCGGGGAACAGATACGCAGTATTTT. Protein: CASSLGRGTDTQYF.

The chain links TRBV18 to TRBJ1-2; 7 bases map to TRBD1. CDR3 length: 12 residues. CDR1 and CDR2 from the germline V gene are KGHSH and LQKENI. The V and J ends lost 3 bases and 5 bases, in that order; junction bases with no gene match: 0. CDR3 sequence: CASSPTGYGYTF. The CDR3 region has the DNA TGTGCCAGCTCACCGACAGGGTATGGCTACACCTTC.

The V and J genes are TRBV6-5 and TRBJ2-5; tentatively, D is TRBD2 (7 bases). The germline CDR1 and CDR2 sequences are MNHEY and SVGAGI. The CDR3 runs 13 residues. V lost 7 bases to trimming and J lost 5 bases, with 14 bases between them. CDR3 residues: CASIKGGGETQYF. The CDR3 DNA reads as TGTGCCAGCATTAAGGGGGGAGGGGAGACCCAGTACTTC.